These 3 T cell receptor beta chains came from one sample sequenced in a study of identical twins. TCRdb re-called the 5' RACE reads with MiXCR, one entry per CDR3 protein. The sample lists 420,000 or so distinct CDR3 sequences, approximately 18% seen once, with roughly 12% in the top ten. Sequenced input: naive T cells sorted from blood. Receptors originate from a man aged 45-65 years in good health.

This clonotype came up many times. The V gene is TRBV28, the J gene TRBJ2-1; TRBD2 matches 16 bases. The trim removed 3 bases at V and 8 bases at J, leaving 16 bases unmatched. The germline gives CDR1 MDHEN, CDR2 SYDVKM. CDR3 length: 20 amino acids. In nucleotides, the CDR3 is TGTGCCAGCAGTTTTCCGGGACTAGCGGGAGGGAACCCCCTAGGGGATGAGCAGTTCTTC. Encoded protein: CASSFPGLAGGNPLGDEQFF.

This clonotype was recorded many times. CDR3 loop: CASSPGVAEKLFF. The CDR3 DNA reads as TGTGCCAGCAGCCCCGGAGTGGCTGAAAAACTGTTTTTT. This chain uses TRBV4-2 with TRBJ1-4; D is uncertain. Germline CDR1 and CDR2: LGHNA and YNFKEQ. Trimming took off 4 bases at V and 7 bases at J, with 10 bases between the two ends. There are 13 residues in the CDR3.

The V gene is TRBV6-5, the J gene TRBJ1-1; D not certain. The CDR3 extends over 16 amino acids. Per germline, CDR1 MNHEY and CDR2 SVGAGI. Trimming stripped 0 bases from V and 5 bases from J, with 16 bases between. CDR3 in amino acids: CASSYSTPGRRTEAFF. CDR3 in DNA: TGTGCCAGCAGTTACTCGACTCCAGGACGGAGGACTGAAGCTTTCTTT.